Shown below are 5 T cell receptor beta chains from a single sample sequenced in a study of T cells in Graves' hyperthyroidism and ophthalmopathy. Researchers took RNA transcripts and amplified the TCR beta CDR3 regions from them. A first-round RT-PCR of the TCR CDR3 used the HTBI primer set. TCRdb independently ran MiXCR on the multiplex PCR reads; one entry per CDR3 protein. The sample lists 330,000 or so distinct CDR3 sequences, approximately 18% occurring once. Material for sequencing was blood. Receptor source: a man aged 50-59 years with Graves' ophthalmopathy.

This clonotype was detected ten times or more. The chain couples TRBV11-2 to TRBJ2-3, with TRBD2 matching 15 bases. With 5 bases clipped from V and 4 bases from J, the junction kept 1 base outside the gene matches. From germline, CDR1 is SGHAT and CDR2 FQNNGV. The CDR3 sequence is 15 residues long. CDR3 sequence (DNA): TGTGCCAGCAGCGGGACTAGCGGGAGGTCAGATACGCAGTATTTT. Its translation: CASSGTSGRSDTQYF.

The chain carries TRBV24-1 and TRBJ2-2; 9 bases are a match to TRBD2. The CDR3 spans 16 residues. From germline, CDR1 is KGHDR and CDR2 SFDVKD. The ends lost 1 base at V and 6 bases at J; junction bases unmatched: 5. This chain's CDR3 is CATSDLSGRRPGELFF. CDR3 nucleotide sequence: TGTGCCACCAGTGATTTAAGCGGGAGGAGGCCCGGGGAGCTGTTTTTT.

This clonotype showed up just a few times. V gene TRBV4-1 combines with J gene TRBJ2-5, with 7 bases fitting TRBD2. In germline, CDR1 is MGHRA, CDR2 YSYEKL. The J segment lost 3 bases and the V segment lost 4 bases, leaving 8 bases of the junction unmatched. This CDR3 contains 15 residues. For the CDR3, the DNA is TGCGCCAGCAGCCCTCCGGGGGGACCAAAAGAGACCCAGTACTTC. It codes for CASSPPGGPKETQYF.

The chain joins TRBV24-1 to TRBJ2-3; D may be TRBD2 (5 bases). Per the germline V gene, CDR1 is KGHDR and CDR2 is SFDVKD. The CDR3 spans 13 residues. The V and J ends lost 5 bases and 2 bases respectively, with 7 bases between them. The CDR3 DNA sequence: TGTGCCACCAGTGCGGGGAACACAGATACGCAGTATTTT. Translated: CATSAGNTDTQYF.

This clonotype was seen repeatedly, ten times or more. For the CDR3, the DNA is TGTGCCAGCAGCCCCAGGTCGGGGGAGGGCGCAGTTCGGTTCTTC. It specifies CASSPRSGEGAVRFF. The chain recombines TRBV7-2 with TRBJ2-1, with 7 bases identical to TRBD2. Germline-derived CDR1 and CDR2 are SGHTA and FQGNSA. The ends lost 5 bases at V and 15 bases at J; junction bases unmatched: 19. This CDR3 has 15 residues.